One TCR beta chain is described in this entry. The data derive from a study of OX40 agonist ivuxolimab in advanced cancers. Germline CDR1 and CDR2: LGHNT and FRNRAP. J was trimmed by 5 bases and V by 4 bases; bases with no gene match: 10. This CDR3 region has 16 residues. The table came from immunoSEQ multiplex PCR; TCRdb's copy has only in-frame clones and leaves some out. The table has tens of thousands of clones, approximately 90% seen once; the top ten hold around 20%. The receptor comes from an adult with an advanced solid tumor such as melanoma, head and neck, liver or kidney cancer. The rearrangement joins TRBV12-5 to TRBJ2-5, with TRBD1 identical over 10 bases. The sequenced sample was CD4+ or CD8+ T cells sorted from blood, obtained in a trial of the OX40 agonist ivuxolimab. CDR3 nucleotides: TGTGCTAGTGGTTCGGATCGGACAGGGGGGAGGGAGACCCAGTACTTC. This sequence encodes CASGSDRTGGRETQYF.